These 10 T cell receptor beta chains originate from one sample sequenced in a study of cytomegalovirus exposure and HLA in healthy donors. Primers: 60 Vbeta forward and 13 Jbeta reverse. Clones were read by immunoSEQ multiplex PCR, and TCRdb kept only the in-frame ones, dropping some. This sample carries some 130,000 clones, about 80% of them seen once, and the ten largest clones take 2.5% to 3%. Sequenced sample: PBMCs. These receptors originate from a boy younger than 10 in good health and CMV-seronegative.

The gene calls are TRBV5-1 and TRBJ2-5; D is unclear. Germline loops: CDR1 SGHRS, CDR2 YFSETQ. The V end lost 2 bases, the J end lost 2 bases, and 4 bases lay between the germline ends. The CDR3 length is 12 residues. CDR3 sequence: CASSFAQETQYF. CDR3 sequence (DNA): TGCGCCAGCAGCTTTGCGCAAGAGACCCAGTACTTC.

This clone appeared once. The CDR3 bases are TGTGCCATCAGCAACAGGGGAGCAAACTATGGCTACACCTTC. Residues: CAISNRGANYGYTF. The chain recombines TRBV10-3 with TRBJ1-2; TRBD1 agrees at 7 bases. The CDR3 runs to 14 residues. V shed 6 bases, J shed 2 bases, and the junction held 6 bases outside the gene matches. Germline lookup yields CDR1 ENHRY and CDR2 SYGVKD.

CDR3 in DNA: TGCGCCAGCGCCCGCGGGCACCCTGACACTGAAGCTTTCTTT. Translating gives CASARGHPDTEAFF. V and J are TRBV4-3 and TRBJ1-1; D remains ambiguous. CDR3 size: 14 residues. Trimming took off 8 bases at V and 3 bases at J, with 16 bases between the two ends. From germline, CDR1 is LGHNA and CDR2 YSLEER.

The rearrangement joins TRBV19 to TRBJ2-3; 8 positions agree with TRBD2. CDR1 and CDR2 (germline): LNHDA, SQIVND (reference sequence). The V segment lost 3 bases and the J segment 0 bases; nucleotides outside the gene matches: 11. This CDR3 comprises 18 residues. This CDR3 is CASSIGSGGPPSTDTQYF. CDR3 DNA sequence: TGTGCCAGTAGTATCGGGAGCGGGGGCCCTCCTAGCACAGATACGCAGTATTTT.

Turning to this clone: The junction departs from germline at one end; a sequencing error may be responsible. V gene TRBV27 combines with J gene TRBJ2-3; 8 nucleotides align to TRBD1. CDR3 length: 14 amino acids. Germline V gene data show CDR1 as MNHEY and CDR2 as SMNVEV (reference sequence). CDR3 sequence: CASTNPGGADTQYF. The CDR3 nucleotides read TGTGCCAGCACCAATCCAGGGGGCGCGGATACGCAGTACTTT.

The chain is built from TRBV5-5 and TRBJ1-6; TRBD1 aligns across 11 bases. This CDR3 comprises 14 residues. Per the germline V gene, CDR1 is SGHKS and CDR2 is YYEKEE (reference sequence). V shed 4 bases and J 8 bases; nucleotides not matched to a gene: 2. The CDR3 nucleotides are TGTGCCAGCAGCGCGGGACAGGGGGATTCACCCCTCCACTTT. This translates into CASSAGQGDSPLHF.

V and J are TRBV29-1 and TRBJ1-1, with D tentatively TRBD1 (5 bases). Trimming cost V 6 bases and J 8 bases, with 13 bases left between them. The CDR3 runs to 11 residues. Germline V CDR1 and CDR2: SQVTM, ANQGSEA. The CDR3 sequence: CSVWRGPEAFF. In DNA form, the CDR3 reads TGCAGCGTGTGGCGGGGACCGGAAGCTTTCTTT.

The rearrangement uses TRBV4-1 and TRBJ2-7; 7 bases match TRBD1. The CDR3 contains 15 residues. Germline V CDR1 and CDR2: MGHRA, YSYEKL. V trimming: 3 bases; J trimming: 4 bases; junction bases outside the gene matches: 9. The CDR3 DNA follows: TGCGCCAGCAGCCAGCCGTTCAGACAGGGTTACGAGCAGTACTTC. Its translation is CASSQPFRQGYEQYF.

The V and J genes are TRBV20-1 and TRBJ2-3; D ambiguous. Germline V gene data show CDR1 as DFQATT and CDR2 as SNEGSKA (reference sequence). V dropped 5 bases and J dropped 10 bases, with 10 bases sitting between them. This CDR3 is 10 amino acids long. The CDR3 is CSAERAAQYF. In nucleotides, the CDR3 is TGCAGTGCTGAAAGAGCCGCGCAGTATTTT.

The rearrangement uses TRBV13 and TRBJ2-2, with 12 bases matching TRBD2. This CDR3 comprises 17 residues. Trimming took 5 bases from V and 0 from J; bases not matched to a gene: 4. The germline V gene has CDR1 PRHDT and CDR2 FYEKMQ (reference sequence). The CDR3 loop reads CASSQGTSGSNTGELFF. CDR3 DNA sequence: TGTGCCAGCAGCCAGGGGACTAGCGGGTCGAACACCGGGGAGCTGTTTTTT.